This T cell receptor (beta chain) was identified in a study of technical replicates of blood from several donors. Sequencing was performed with immunoSEQ multiplex PCR; in TCRdb, only in-frame clones are kept and a portion is missing. The sample lists 60,000 to 70,000 clones; 95% to 98% were seen once. The sequencing input was T cells isolated from PBMCs. The TCR was taken from a human donor in good health.

In DNA, the CDR3 is TGTGCCAGCAGTACATGGACAGGGAATTACGAGCAGTACTTC. Residues: CASSTWTGNYEQYF. The rearrangement uses TRBV6-5 and TRBJ2-7; 8 bases fit TRBD1. Germline lookup yields CDR1 MNHEY and CDR2 SVGAGI. This CDR3 comprises 14 residues. With 5 bases clipped from V and 4 bases from J, the junction kept 7 bases outside the gene matches.